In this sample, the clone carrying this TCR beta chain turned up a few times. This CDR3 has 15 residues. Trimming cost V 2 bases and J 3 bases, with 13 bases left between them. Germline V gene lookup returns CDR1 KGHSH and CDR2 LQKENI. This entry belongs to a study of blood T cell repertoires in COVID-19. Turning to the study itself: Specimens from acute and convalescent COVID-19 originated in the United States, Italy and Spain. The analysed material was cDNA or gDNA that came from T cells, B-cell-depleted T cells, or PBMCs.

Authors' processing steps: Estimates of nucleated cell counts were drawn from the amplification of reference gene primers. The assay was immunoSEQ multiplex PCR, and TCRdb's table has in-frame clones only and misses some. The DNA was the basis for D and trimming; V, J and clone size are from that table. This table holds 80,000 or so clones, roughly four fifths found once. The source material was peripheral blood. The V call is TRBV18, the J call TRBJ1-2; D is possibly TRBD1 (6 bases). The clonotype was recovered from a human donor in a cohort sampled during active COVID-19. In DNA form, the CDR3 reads TGTGCCAGCTCACCAGTTGGAAAGGGGGACTATGGCTACACCTTC. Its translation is CASSPVGKGDYGYTF.